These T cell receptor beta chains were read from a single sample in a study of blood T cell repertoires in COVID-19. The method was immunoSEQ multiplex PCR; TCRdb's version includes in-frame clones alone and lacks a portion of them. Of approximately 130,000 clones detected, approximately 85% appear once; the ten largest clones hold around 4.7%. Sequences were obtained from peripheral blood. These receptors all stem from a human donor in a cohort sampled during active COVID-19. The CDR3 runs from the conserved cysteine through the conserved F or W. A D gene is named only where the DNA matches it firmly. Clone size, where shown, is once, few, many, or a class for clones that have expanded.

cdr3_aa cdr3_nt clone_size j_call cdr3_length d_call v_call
CASSQDWGQTMNTEAFF TGTGCCAGCAGCCAAGATTGGGGACAGACCATGAACACTGAAGCTTTCTTT NA TRBJ1-1 17 TRBD1 TRBV3-1/TRBV3-2
CASSPRQGRFPTDTQYF TGTGCCAGCAGCCCTCGACAGGGCCGATTCCCCACAGATACGCAGTATTTT NA TRBJ2-3 17 TRBD1 TRBV9
CASKTSGGVGETQYF TGTGCCAGTAAGACTAGCGGGGGGGTTGGAGAGACCCAGTACTTC once TRBJ2-5 15 TRBD2 TRBV19
CASSQDKSGLSYNEQFF TGCGCCAGCAGCCAAGATAAGAGCGGACTCTCCTACAATGAGCAGTTCTTC NA TRBJ2-1 17 NA TRBV4-3
CASSLEGGNYGYTF TGTGCCAGCAGCTTGGAAGGGGGAAACTATGGCTACACCTTC NA TRBJ1-2 14 NA TRBV5-5
CASSPEVGYGYTF TGTGCCAGCAGCCCTGAGGTCGGCTATGGCTACACCTTC NA TRBJ1-2 13 NA TRBV5-4
CASSSAGGNQIYTF TGTGCCAGCAGCTCTGCAGGGGGCAACCAGATCTACACCTTC NA TRBJ1-2 14 TRBD1 TRBV7-9
CAGADRSAGLAFF TGTGCCGGGGCTGACAGGTCTGCAGGTTTGGCTTTCTTT NA TRBJ1-1 13 NA TRBV30
CAWRTVNTEAFF TGTGCCTGGCGGACAGTGAACACTGAAGCTTTCTTT NA TRBJ1-1 12 NA TRBV30
CASSLASETLGELFF TGTGCCAGCAGCTTAGCCTCAGAAACCCTCGGGGAGCTGTTTTTT NA TRBJ2-2 15 NA TRBV7-2
CATDRTGSGLTEAFF TGTGCCACAGATAGGACAGGGTCTGGGTTGACTGAAGCTTTCTTT NA TRBJ1-1 15 TRBD1 TRBV10-3
CASGELAGVRDTQYF TGTGCCAGCGGTGAACTAGCGGGAGTCAGAGATACGCAGTATTTT NA TRBJ2-3 15 TRBD2 TRBV9
CASSFTGDSQPQHF TGTGCCAGCAGCTTTACAGGGGATAGTCAGCCCCAGCATTTT NA TRBJ1-5 14 TRBD1 TRBV7-2
CASSERVETQYF TGTGCCAGCAGTGAAAGAGTGGAGACCCAGTACTTC NA TRBJ2-5 12 NA TRBV25-1
CASSLAFDNRGAYTF TGTGCCAGCAGCTTAGCCTTTGACAACCGGGGGGCCTACACCTTC NA TRBJ1-2 15 NA TRBV7-2
CASSAALAGGHEQFF TGTGCCAGCAGTGCCGCCCTAGCGGGAGGACATGAGCAGTTCTTC NA TRBJ2-1 15 TRBD2 TRBV6-2/TRBV6-3
CASSSTIAVTSTDTQYF TGTGCCAGCAGCTCGACTATAGCGGTGACTAGCACAGATACGCAGTATTTT NA TRBJ2-3 17 NA TRBV7-6
CASSLRLGEQYF TGTGCCAGCAGCCTGAGACTGGGCGAGCAGTACTTC NA TRBJ2-7 12 NA TRBV7-2
CASSLAATSNYEQYF TGTGCCAGCAGCTTAGCAGCGACTAGTAACTACGAGCAGTACTTC NA TRBJ2-7 15 NA TRBV7-2
CASSFRPKRGTTDTQYF TGTGCCAGCAGCTTTAGGCCCAAGCGGGGGACCACAGATACGCAGTATTTT NA TRBJ2-3 17 TRBD2 TRBV6-2/TRBV6-3
CATQTGGDQPQHF TGTGCCACTCAGACAGGGGGCGATCAGCCCCAGCATTTT NA TRBJ1-5 13 TRBD1 TRBV6-5
CASSLGIQGNHAEQFF TGTGCCAGCAGCTTAGGAATTCAGGGTAATCACGCCGAGCAGTTCTTC NA TRBJ2-1 16 NA TRBV7-8
CASSSAPRAVETQYF TGCGCCAGCAGCTCCGCCCCCAGGGCAGTCGAGACCCAGTACTTC NA TRBJ2-5 15 NA TRBV5-1
CASSKGQLVGYTF TGTGCCAGCAGTAAGGGACAGCTGGTCGGCTACACCTTC few TRBJ1-2 13 TRBD1 TRBV7-2
CASSYPGQPQHF TGTGCCAGCAGTTACCCGGGTCAGCCCCAGCATTTT NA TRBJ1-5 12 NA TRBV6-2/TRBV6-3
CASSSQLVGLKETQYF TGTGCCAGCAGCTCTCAATTGGTTGGCCTCAAAGAGACCCAGTACTTC NA TRBJ2-5 16 NA TRBV7-2
CASSLGLQGAAGYTF TGTGCCAGCAGCTTAGGGCTACAGGGGGCGGCTGGCTACACCTTC NA TRBJ1-2 15 TRBD1 TRBV7-2
CATSDLRTGTEEYNEQFF TGTGCCACCAGTGATTTGCGAACCGGGACTGAAGAGTACAATGAGCAGTTCTTC NA TRBJ2-1 18 NA TRBV24-1
CASSLAQLGPGELFF TGCGCCAGCAGCTTGGCCCAATTGGGGCCCGGGGAGCTGTTTTTT NA TRBJ2-2 15 NA TRBV5-1
CASSYGPLSGNTIYF TGTGCCAGCAGCTATGGGCCTCTCTCTGGAAACACCATATATTTT NA TRBJ1-3 15 NA TRBV6-5
CASSFSHNEQFF TGTGCCAGCAGCTTCTCCCACAATGAGCAGTTCTTC NA TRBJ2-1 12 NA TRBV5-4
CASSSYGTGQIYGYTF TGTGCCAGCAGCTCTTACGGTACAGGACAGATTTATGGCTACACCTTC few TRBJ1-2 16 NA TRBV7-2
CASSLYRVSEQYF TGTGCCAGCAGTTTATACAGGGTGAGCGAGCAGTACTTC NA TRBJ2-7 13 NA TRBV6-2/TRBV6-3
CASSYTGSVDQPQHF TGCGCCAGCAGCTACACAGGGTCCGTAGATCAGCCCCAGCATTTT NA TRBJ1-5 15 NA TRBV5-1
CATKQGEARGNTGELFF TGTGCCACGAAACAGGGAGAGGCGAGAGGGAACACCGGGGAGCTGTTTTTT NA TRBJ2-2 17 NA TRBV10-3
CAWSVQASANEQFF TGTGCCTGGAGTGTACAGGCTAGCGCGAATGAGCAGTTCTTC once TRBJ2-1 14 NA TRBV30
CASRGTGNMNTEAFF TGTGCCAGCAGAGGGACAGGGAACATGAACACTGAAGCTTTCTTT NA TRBJ1-1 15 TRBD1 TRBV25-1
CASSPLDRGPAYEQYF TGTGCCAGCTCACCGCTAGACAGGGGTCCCGCCTACGAGCAGTACTTC NA TRBJ2-7 16 TRBD1 TRBV18
CASIILQGRWTEAFF TGCGCCAGCATAATTTTACAGGGGAGGTGGACTGAAGCTTTCTTT few TRBJ1-1 15 TRBD1 TRBV23-1
CASSYLSGSRTDTQYF TGTGCCAGCAGTTACTTATCCGGTTCCCGCACAGATACGCAGTATTTT NA TRBJ2-3 16 NA TRBV6-5
CASSLRRGTEAFF TGTGCCAGCAGCTTACGGAGAGGCACTGAAGCTTTCTTT NA TRBJ1-1 13 NA TRBV7-3
CASSQDRGLSAYGYTF TGCGCCAGCAGCCAAGATAGGGGGCTTAGCGCCTATGGCTACACCTTC NA TRBJ1-2 16 TRBD1 TRBV4-1
CASRLLAGSTDTQYF TGTGCCAGCCGCCTTCTAGCGGGGAGCACAGATACGCAGTATTTT few TRBJ2-3 15 TRBD2 TRBV27
CASSLSSADTQYF TGTGCCAGCAGTTTATCTAGTGCAGATACGCAGTATTTT once TRBJ2-3 13 NA TRBV7-9
CASSFEPLSAGELFF TGTGCTAGCAGCTTCGAGCCCCTCTCGGCCGGGGAGCTGTTTTTT NA TRBJ2-2 15 NA TRBV7-7
CASRRDVMGKLFF TGTGCCAGCAGGCGGGATGTCATGGGAAAACTGTTTTTT few TRBJ1-4 13 NA TRBV7-2
CASSRTSLAGGATGELFF TGCGCCAGCAGCAGAACCTCACTAGCGGGAGGGGCCACCGGGGAGCTGTTTTTT NA TRBJ2-2 18 TRBD2 TRBV5-1
CASSFGPGQGVRQPQHF NA NA TRBJ1-5 17 NA TRBV5-5
CASSSQGPLGGYTF TGTGCCAGCAGCTCACAGGGGCCCCTCGGGGGCTACACCTTC medium-sized TRBJ1-2 14 TRBD1 TRBV5-8
CAWKKRLTWGQGTEAFF TGTGCCTGGAAGAAACGCTTGACCTGGGGCCAGGGGACTGAAGCTTTCTTT NA TRBJ1-1 17 NA TRBV30
CASSLEQTQETQYF TGTGCCAGCAGCTTGGAACAGACCCAAGAGACCCAGTACTTC once TRBJ2-5 14 NA TRBV5-8
CASSFRTGRDAFF TGTGCCAGCAGCTTTAGGACAGGGCGGGATGCTTTCTTT NA TRBJ1-1 13 TRBD1 TRBV7-2
CASSASGLYNEQFF TGTGCCAGCAGCGCCTCTGGACTCTACAATGAGCAGTTCTTC NA TRBJ2-1 14 NA TRBV9
CATSGGRSSGNLNTQYF TGTGCCACCAGTGGCGGTCGAAGTAGCGGGAATCTGAATACGCAGTATTTT NA TRBJ2-3 17 TRBD2 TRBV24-1
CASARGGGLGYGYTF TGTGCCAGCGCGCGCGGGGGGGGCTTAGGCTATGGCTACACCTTC NA TRBJ1-2 15 NA TRBV2
CASSLAGGSNSPLHF TGTGCCAGCAGCTTGGCGGGGGGATCTAATTCACCCCTCCACTTT NA TRBJ1-6 15 NA TRBV5-4
CASRAGLAGAEQFF TGTGCCAGCAGGGCGGGACTAGCGGGAGCTGAGCAGTTCTTC NA TRBJ2-1 14 TRBD2 TRBV2
CASSSHSGNGADTQYF TGCGCCAGCAGCTCGCACAGCGGGAATGGTGCAGATACGCAGTATTTT few TRBJ2-3 16 TRBD2 TRBV5-1
CASSRPGLTGQETQYF TGTGCCAGCAGCCGGCCCGGTTTAACGGGGCAAGAGACCCAGTACTTC NA TRBJ2-5 16 NA TRBV7-9